This T cell receptor beta chain was sequenced during a study of radiotherapy plus CTLA-4 blockade in lung cancer. Study as a whole: Disease control was seen in over 25% of patients, objective responses in roughly 17%. Regarding the study as a whole: Clones derived from tumor TCRs expanded in blood after radiotherapy plus ipilimumab.

This CDR3 is 16 amino acids long. Looked up from germline, CDR1 is KGHSH and CDR2 is LQKENI. V lost 5 bases and J lost 2, with 18 bases in between. Here immunoSEQ multiplex PCR was the method, and the copy in TCRdb shows in-frame clones only, minus some. Of 35,000 to 50,000 clones in the sample, about 67% are singletons; the top ten hold roughly 25%. As concerns this clone: Antigen: not known.

This specimen was peripheral blood, taken from a patient treated with radiotherapy plus ipilimumab. The gene calls are TRBV18 and TRBJ2-5; D is unresolved. This TCR was recovered from a human donor with non-small cell lung cancer who had a partial response to radiotherapy plus ipilimumab. Written as DNA, the CDR3 is TGTGCCAGCTCATCTAGAGCAAGTCCTAGGCAAGAGACCCAGTACTTC. It is translated as CASSSRASPRQETQYF.